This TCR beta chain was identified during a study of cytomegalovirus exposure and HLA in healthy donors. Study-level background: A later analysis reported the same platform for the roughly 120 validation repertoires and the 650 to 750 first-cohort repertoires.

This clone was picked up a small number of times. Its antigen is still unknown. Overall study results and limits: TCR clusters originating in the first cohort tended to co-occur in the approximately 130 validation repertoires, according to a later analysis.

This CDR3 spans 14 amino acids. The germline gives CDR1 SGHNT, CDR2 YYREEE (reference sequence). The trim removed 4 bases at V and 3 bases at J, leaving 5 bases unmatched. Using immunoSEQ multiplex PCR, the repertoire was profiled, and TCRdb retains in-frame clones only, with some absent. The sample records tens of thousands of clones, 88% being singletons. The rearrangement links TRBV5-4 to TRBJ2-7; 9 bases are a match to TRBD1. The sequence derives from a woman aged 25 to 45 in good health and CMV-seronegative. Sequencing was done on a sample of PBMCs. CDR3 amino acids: CASSPRQGDYEQYF. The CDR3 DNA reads TGTGCCAGCAGCCCGAGACAGGGGGACTACGAGCAGTACTTC.